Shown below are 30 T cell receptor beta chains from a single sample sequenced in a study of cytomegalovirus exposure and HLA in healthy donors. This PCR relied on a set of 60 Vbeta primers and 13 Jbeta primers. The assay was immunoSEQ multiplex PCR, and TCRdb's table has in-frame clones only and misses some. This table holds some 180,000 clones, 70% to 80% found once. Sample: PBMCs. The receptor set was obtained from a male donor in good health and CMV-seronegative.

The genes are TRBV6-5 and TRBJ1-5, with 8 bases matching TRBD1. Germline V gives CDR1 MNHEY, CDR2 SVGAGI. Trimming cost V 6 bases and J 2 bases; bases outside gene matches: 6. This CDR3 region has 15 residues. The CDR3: CASSSDRGGNQPQHF. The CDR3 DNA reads TGTGCCAGCAGCTCCGACAGGGGTGGCAATCAGCCCCAGCATTTT.

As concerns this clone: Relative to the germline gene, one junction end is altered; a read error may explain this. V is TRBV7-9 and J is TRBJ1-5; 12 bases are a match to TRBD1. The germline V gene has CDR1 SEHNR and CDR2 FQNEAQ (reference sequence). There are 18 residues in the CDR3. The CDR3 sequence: CSSSLAPGTGGGNQPQHF. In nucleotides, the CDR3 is TGTTCCAGCAGCTTAGCGCCCGGGACAGGGGGCGGCAATCAGCCCCAGCATTTT.

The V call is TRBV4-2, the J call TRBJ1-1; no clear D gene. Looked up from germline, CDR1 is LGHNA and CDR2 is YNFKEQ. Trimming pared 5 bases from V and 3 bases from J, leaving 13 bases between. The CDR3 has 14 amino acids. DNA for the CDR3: TGTGCCAGCAGCTTACCGGGCGGGGACACTGAAGCTTTCTTT. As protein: CASSLPGGDTEAFF.

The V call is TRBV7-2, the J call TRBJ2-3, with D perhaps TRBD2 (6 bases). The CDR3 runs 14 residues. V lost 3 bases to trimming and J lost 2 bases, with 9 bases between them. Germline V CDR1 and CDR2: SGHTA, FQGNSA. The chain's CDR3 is CASSFGTSTDTQYF. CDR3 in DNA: TGTGCCAGCAGCTTCGGGACTTCCACAGATACGCAGTATTTT.

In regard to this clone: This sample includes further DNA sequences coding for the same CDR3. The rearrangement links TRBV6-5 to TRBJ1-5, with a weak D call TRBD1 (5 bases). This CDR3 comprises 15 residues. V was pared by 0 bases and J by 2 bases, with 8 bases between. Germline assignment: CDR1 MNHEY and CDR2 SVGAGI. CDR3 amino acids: CASSYSGVGNQPQHF. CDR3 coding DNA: TGTGCCAGCAGTTACTCAGGGGTAGGCAATCAGCCCCAGCATTTT.

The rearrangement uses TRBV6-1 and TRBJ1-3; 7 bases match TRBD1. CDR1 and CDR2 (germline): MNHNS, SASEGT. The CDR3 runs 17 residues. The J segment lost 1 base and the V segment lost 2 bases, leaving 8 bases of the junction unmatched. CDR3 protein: CASSELTGSYSGNTIYF. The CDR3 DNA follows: TGTGCCAGCAGTGAACTGACAGGGAGCTATTCTGGAAACACCATATATTTT.

CDR3 loop: CASSDTGTSWGEQFF. The CDR3 DNA reads TGCGCCAGCAGTGACACCGGGACTAGCTGGGGTGAGCAGTTCTTC. The chain links TRBV10-1 to TRBJ2-1; 9 nucleotides align to TRBD2. With V trimmed by 3 bases and J by 9 bases, 9 bases remained unmatched. Germline lookup yields CDR1 WNHNN and CDR2 SYGVQD (reference sequence). The CDR3 has 15 amino acids.

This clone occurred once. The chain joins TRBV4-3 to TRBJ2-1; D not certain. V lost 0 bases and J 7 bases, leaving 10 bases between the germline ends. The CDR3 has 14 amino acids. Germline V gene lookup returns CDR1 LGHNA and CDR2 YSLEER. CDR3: CASSQEIWRNEQFF. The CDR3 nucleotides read TGCGCCAGCAGCCAAGAAATTTGGCGGAATGAGCAGTTCTTC.

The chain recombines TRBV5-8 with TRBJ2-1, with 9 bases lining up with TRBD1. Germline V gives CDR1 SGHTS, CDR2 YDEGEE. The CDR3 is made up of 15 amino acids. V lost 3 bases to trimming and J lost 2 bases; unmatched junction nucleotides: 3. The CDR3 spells CASSSGQGPYNEQFF. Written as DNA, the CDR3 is TGTGCCAGCAGCTCGGGACAGGGACCCTACAATGAGCAGTTCTTC.

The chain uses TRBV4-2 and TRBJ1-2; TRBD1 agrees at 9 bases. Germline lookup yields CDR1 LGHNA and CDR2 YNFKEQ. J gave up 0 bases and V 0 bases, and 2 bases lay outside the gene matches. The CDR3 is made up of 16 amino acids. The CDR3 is CASSQEGQGANYGYTF. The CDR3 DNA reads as TGTGCCAGCAGCCAAGAGGGACAGGGAGCTAACTATGGCTACACCTTC.

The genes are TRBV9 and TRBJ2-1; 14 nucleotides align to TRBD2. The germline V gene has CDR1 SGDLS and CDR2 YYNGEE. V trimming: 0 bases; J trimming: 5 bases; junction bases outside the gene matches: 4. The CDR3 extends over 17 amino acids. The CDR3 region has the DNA TGTGCCAGCAGCGTAGCCCGGGGACTAGCGGGAGACAATGAGCAGTTCTTC. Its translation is CASSVARGLAGDNEQFF.

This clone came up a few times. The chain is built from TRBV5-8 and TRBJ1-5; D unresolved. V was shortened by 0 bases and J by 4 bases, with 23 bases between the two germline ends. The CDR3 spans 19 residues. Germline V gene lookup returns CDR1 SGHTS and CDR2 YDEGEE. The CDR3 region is CASSLGPSREPRANQPQHF. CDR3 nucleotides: TGTGCCAGCAGCTTGGGGCCTAGCAGAGAGCCGAGGGCGAATCAGCCCCAGCATTTT.

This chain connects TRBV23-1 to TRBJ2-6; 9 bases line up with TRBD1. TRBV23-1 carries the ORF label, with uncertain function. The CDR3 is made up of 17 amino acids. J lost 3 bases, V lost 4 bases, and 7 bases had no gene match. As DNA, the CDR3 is TGCGCCAGCAGTCCACAGGGGGCGTTCGGTGGGGCCAACGTCCTGACTTTC. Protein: CASSPQGAFGGANVLTF.

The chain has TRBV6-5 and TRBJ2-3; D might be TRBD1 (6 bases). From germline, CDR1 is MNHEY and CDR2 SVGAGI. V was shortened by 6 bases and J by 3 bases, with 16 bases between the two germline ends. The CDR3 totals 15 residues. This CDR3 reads CASSSLQGLTDTQYF. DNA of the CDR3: TGTGCCAGCAGCTCCCTACAGGGATTGACAGATACGCAGTATTTT.

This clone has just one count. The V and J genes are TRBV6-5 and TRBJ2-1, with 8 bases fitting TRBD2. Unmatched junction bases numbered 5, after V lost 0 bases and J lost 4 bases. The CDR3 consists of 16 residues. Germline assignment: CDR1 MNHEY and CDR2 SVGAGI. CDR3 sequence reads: CASSYSTIAGYNEQFF. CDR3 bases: TGTGCCAGCAGTTACTCAACAATAGCGGGATACAATGAGCAGTTCTTC.

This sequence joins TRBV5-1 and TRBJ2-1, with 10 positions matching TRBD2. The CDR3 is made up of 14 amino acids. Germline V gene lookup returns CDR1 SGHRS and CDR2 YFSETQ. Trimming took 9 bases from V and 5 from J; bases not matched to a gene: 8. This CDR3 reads CATKTTSGNNEQFF. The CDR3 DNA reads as TGCGCCACCAAAACTACTAGCGGGAACAATGAGCAGTTCTTC.

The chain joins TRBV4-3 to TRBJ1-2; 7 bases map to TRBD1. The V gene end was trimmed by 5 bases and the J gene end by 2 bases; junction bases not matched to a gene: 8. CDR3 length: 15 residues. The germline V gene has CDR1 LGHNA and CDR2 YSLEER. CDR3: CASSARDSRNYGYTF. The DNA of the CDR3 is TGCGCCAGCAGCGCGCGGGACAGTCGAAACTATGGCTACACCTTC.

CDR3 nucleotide sequence: TGTGCCAGCAGGGAGAGGGGACTTAGCACAGATACGCAGTATTTT. This sequence encodes CASRERGLSTDTQYF. This chain links TRBV6-5 with TRBJ2-3; tentative D call: TRBD2 (6 bases). This CDR3 is 15 amino acids long. The germline V gene has CDR1 MNHEY and CDR2 SVGAGI. Between the trimmed V and J ends, which lost 6 bases and 0 bases, there was a span of 13 bases.

The CDR3: CASRGLAEYNEQFF. In nucleotides, the CDR3 is TGTGCCAGCAGGGGACTAGCGGAGTACAATGAGCAGTTCTTC. The chain combines TRBV6-1 with TRBJ2-1; TRBD2 matches at 11 bases. V lost 6 bases to trimming and J lost 4 bases; unmatched junction nucleotides: 2. Germline CDR1 MNHNS, CDR2 SASEGT. This CDR3 region has 14 residues.

The CDR3 is CASSALIGLAGGPGELFF. As DNA, the CDR3 is TGTGCCAGCAGCGCCCTCATCGGACTAGCGGGGGGGCCCGGGGAGCTGTTTTTT. The rearrangement links TRBV9 to TRBJ2-2; TRBD2 matches 15 bases. The germline CDR1 and CDR2 sequences are SGDLS and YYNGEE. J lost 6 bases, V lost 3 bases, and 9 bases had no gene match. This CDR3 spans 18 amino acids.

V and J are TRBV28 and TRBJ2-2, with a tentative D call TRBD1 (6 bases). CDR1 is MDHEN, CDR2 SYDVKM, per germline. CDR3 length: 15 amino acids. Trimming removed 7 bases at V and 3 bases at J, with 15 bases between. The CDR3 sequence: CASNIGGWDTGELFF. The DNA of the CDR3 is TGTGCCAGCAACATAGGGGGATGGGACACCGGGGAGCTGTTTTTT.

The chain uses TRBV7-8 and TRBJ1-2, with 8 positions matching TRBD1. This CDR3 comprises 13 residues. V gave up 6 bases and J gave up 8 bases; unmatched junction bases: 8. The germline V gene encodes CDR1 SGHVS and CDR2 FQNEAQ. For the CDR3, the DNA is TGTGCCAGCAGGCCACAGGGGGGCATCGGCTACACCTTC. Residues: CASRPQGGIGYTF.

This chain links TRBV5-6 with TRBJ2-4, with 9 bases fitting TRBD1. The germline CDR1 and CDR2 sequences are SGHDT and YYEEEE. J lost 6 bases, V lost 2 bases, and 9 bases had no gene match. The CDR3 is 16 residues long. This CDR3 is CASSFNRGLGPNIQYF. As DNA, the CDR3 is TGTGCCAGCAGCTTCAACAGGGGGCTGGGACCAAACATTCAGTACTTC.

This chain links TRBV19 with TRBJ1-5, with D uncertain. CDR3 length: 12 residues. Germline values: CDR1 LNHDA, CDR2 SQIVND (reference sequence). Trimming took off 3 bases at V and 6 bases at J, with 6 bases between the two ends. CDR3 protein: CASSIPRQPQHF. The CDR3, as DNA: TGTGCCAGTAGTATTCCCCGTCAGCCCCAGCATTTT.

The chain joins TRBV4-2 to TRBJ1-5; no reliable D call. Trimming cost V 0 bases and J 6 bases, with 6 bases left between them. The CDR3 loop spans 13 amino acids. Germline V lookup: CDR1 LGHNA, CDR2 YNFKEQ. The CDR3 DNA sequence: TGTGCCAGCAGCCAAGATCGGGGTCAGCCCCAGCATTTT. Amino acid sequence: CASSQDRGQPQHF.

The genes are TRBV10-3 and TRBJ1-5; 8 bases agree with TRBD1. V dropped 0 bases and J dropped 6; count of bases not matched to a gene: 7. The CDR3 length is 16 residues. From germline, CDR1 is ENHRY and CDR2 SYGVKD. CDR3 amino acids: CAISESGQGGVQPQHF. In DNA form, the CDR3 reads TGTGCCATCAGTGAGTCTGGACAGGGTGGGGTTCAGCCCCAGCATTTT.

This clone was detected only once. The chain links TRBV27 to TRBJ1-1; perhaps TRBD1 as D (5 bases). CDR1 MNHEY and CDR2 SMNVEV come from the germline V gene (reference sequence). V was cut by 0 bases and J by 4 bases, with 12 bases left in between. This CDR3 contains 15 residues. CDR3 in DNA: TGTGCCAGCAGTTTATCGGTAAGGGGTGGCACTGAAGCTTTCTTT. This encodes CASSLSVRGGTEAFF.

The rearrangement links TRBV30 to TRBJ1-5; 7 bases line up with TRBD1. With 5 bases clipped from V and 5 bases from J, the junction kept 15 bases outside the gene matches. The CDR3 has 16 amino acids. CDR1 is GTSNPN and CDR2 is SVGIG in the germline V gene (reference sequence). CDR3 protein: CAWGDTGVSGDQPQHF. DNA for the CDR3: TGTGCCTGGGGAGATACAGGGGTGTCGGGGGATCAGCCCCAGCATTTT.

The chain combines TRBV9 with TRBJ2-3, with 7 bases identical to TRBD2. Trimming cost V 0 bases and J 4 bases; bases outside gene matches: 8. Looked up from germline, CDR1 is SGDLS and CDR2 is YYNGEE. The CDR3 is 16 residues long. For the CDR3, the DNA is TGTGCCAGCAGCGTAGCGGGAGGCCCTCAGGCAGATACGCAGTATTTT. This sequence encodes CASSVAGGPQADTQYF. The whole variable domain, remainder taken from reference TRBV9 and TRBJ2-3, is DSGVTQTPKHLITATGQRVTLRCSPRSGDLSVYWYQQSLDQGLQFLIQYYNGEERAKGNILERFSAQQFPDLHSELNLSSLELGDSALYFCASSVAGGPQADTQYFGPGTRLTVL.

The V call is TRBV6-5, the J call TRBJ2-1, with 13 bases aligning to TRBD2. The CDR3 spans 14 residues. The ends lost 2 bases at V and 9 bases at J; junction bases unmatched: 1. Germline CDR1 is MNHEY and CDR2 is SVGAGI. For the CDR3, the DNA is TGTGCCAGCAGTTACGGACTAGCGGGAGCTGAGCAGTTCTTC. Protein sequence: CASSYGLAGAEQFF.